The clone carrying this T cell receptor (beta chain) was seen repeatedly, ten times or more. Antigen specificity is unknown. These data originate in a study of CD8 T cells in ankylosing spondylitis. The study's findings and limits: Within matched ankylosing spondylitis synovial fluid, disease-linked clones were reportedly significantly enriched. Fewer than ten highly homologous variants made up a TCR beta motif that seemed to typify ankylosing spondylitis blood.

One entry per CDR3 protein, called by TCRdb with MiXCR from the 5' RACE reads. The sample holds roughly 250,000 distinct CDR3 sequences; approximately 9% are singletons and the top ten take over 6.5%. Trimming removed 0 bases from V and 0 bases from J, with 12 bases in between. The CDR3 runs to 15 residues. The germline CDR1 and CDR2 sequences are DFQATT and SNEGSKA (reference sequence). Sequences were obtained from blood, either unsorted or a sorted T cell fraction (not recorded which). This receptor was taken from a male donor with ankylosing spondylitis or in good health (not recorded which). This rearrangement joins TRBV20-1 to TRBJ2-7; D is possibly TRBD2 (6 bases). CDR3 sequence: CSARDNSGSSYEQYF. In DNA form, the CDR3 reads TGCAGTGCTAGAGATAATAGCGGAAGCTCCTACGAGCAGTACTTC.